Shown below are 30 T cell receptor beta chains from a single sample sequenced in a study of CD8 T cells in Susac syndrome. RNA amounts of about 0.45 to 1 ug underwent reverse transcription with random hexamers. TCRdb fed the immunoSEQ multiplex PCR reads into MiXCR, producing one record per CDR3 protein. The data hold some 96,000 distinct CDR3 sequences, with 95% observed a single time. Material for sequencing was CD8+ T cells from PBMCs. The receptors originated from a human donor with Susac syndrome.

V gene TRBV14 combines with J gene TRBJ2-5; 7 nucleotides line up with TRBD1. J lost 2 bases, V lost 1 base, and 10 bases had no gene match. The germline V gene encodes CDR1 SGHDN and CDR2 FVKESK. The CDR3 extends over 17 amino acids. Written as DNA, the CDR3 is TGTGCCAGCAGCCAAGGGGCCGAACAGGGGTGGCAAGAGACCCAGTACTTC. Translated: CASSQGAEQGWQETQYF.

The V and J genes are TRBV5-1 and TRBJ1-2; weak D call: TRBD1 (5 bases). With 1 base removed from V and 0 bases from J, the gap between germline ends came to 10 bases. The CDR3 spans 15 residues. The V gene's germline CDR1 is SGHRS and CDR2 YFSETQ. The CDR3 DNA reads as TGCGCCAGCAGCTTGTTGGGGGACCCTAACTATGGCTACACCTTC. Its translation is CASSLLGDPNYGYTF. Together with reference TRBV5-1 and TRBJ1-2, the CDR3 gives the full variable domain: KAGVTQTPRYLIKTRGQQVTLSCSPISGHRSVSWYQQTPGQGLQFLFEYFSETQRNKGNFPGRFSGRQFSNSRSEMNVSTLELGDSALYLCASSLLGDPNYGYTFGSGTRLTVV.

The V call is TRBV15, the J call TRBJ2-7, with 7 bases lining up with TRBD2. The J segment lost 4 bases and the V segment lost 0 bases, leaving 9 bases of the junction unmatched. The CDR3 length is 16 residues. Germline V gene data show CDR1 as LNHNV and CDR2 as YYDKDF (reference sequence). This chain's CDR3 is CATSRDRVTAGYEQYF. The DNA for the CDR3 is TGTGCCACCAGCAGAGATCGGGTAACAGCGGGGTACGAGCAGTACTTC.

This sequence joins TRBV29-1 and TRBJ1-2, with TRBD1 identical over 8 bases. The CDR3 spans 13 residues. After removal of 6 bases from V and 8 bases from J, the junction contained 11 bases not matched to a gene. Germline assignment: CDR1 SQVTM and CDR2 ANQGSEA. The CDR3 coding sequence is TGCAGCGTACAAAAGCAGGGGGCGTGGGGCTACACCTTC. It translates to CSVQKQGAWGYTF.

The V and J genes are TRBV28 and TRBJ2-7; D might be TRBD1 (5 bases). V was pared by 3 bases and J by 12 bases, with 15 bases between. The CDR3 consists of 12 residues. Germline values: CDR1 MDHEN, CDR2 SYDVKM. Written as DNA, the CDR3 is TGTGCCAGCAGTTTGAGTCAGGGTGGTCCGTACTTC. It specifies CASSLSQGGPYF.

J is TRBJ1-1 and V is TRBV28, with D maybe TRBD1 (6 bases). The CDR3 consists of 14 residues. Between the trimmed V and J ends, which lost 5 bases and 5 bases, there was a span of 15 bases. Germline lookup yields CDR1 MDHEN and CDR2 SYDVKM. The CDR3 spells CASSEQGRGTEAFF. CDR3 bases: TGTGCCAGCAGTGAGCAGGGGCGTGGGACTGAAGCTTTCTTT. The full variable domain, completed using reference TRBV28 and TRBJ1-1, is DVKVTQSSRYLVKRTGEKVFLECVQDMDHENMFWYRQDPGLGLRLIYFSYDVKMKEKGDIPEGYSVSREKKERFSLILESASTNQTSMYLCASSEQGRGTEAFFGQGTRLTVV.

The rearrangement uses TRBV11-2 and TRBJ2-7; a weak D match, TRBD1 (6 bases). CDR1 is SGHAT, CDR2 FQNNGV, per germline. V lost 0 bases and J 2 bases, leaving 8 bases between the germline ends. The CDR3 is 14 residues long. The CDR3 reads CASSLERTAYEQYF. The CDR3 nucleotides are TGTGCCAGCAGCTTAGAAAGGACAGCCTACGAGCAGTACTTC.

The gene calls are TRBV27 and TRBJ2-7, with a possible D match to TRBD1 (5 bases). Germline assignment: CDR1 MNHEY and CDR2 SMNVEV (reference sequence). V lost 2 bases, J lost 5 bases, and 7 bases lay in between. This CDR3 is 12 amino acids long. CDR3 bases: TGTGCCAGCAGTTTAGGGGCGCACGAGCAGTACTTC. This translates into CASSLGAHEQYF.

The V and J genes are TRBV14 and TRBJ1-2; perhaps TRBD1 as D (5 bases). Germline V CDR1 and CDR2: SGHDN, FVKESK. This CDR3 contains 15 residues. Trimming removed 0 bases at V and 11 bases at J, with 19 bases between. Here the CDR3 reads CASSQDRGTAIGYTF. CDR3 DNA: TGTGCCAGCAGCCAAGATCGGGGGACGGCCATTGGATACACCTTC.

This chain joins TRBV24-1 and TRBJ2-5, with D possibly matching TRBD2 (6 bases). Germline assignment: CDR1 KGHDR and CDR2 SFDVKD. The CDR3 is made up of 14 amino acids. The V end lost 4 bases, the J end lost 5 bases, and 13 bases lay between the germline ends. The CDR3 loop reads CATSERELRETQYF. The CDR3 DNA reads as TGTGCCACCAGTGAACGGGAGCTCCGGGAGACCCAGTACTTC.

This clonotype came up once. The chain couples TRBV24-1 to TRBJ2-5, with D unresolved. Germline-derived CDR1 and CDR2 are KGHDR and SFDVKD. Trimming shortened V by 2 bases and J by 3 bases, and 9 bases separated the two germline ends. The CDR3 extends over 14 amino acids. The CDR3 loop reads CATSDSDPEETQYF. CDR3 nucleotide sequence: TGTGCCACCAGTGATTCCGACCCCGAAGAGACCCAGTACTTC.

The rearrangement links TRBV13 to TRBJ1-3; no reliable D call. V was trimmed by 1 base and J by 4 bases, leaving 8 bases between them. Germline CDR1 and CDR2: PRHDT and FYEKMQ (reference sequence). The CDR3 totals 14 residues. In nucleotides, the CDR3 is TGTGCCAGCAGCTTAGCCCCGAGCGGAAACACCATATATTTT. Its translation: CASSLAPSGNTIYF.

The chain has TRBV5-1 and TRBJ2-1, with TRBD2 identical over 8 bases. From germline, CDR1 is SGHRS and CDR2 YFSETQ. This CDR3 is 17 amino acids long. The junction had 12 bases not matched to a gene; V was cut back by 0 bases and J by 7 bases. In DNA form, the CDR3 reads TGCGCCAGCAGCTTGGGTGGTTCGGGGGGGCCGGTAAATGAGCAGTTCTTC. Translating gives CASSLGGSGGPVNEQFF.

V gene TRBV12-3 or TRBV12-4 combines with J gene TRBJ2-2; D remains unclear. This CDR3 spans 11 amino acids. Trimming removed 8 bases at V and 7 bases at J, with 8 bases between. The CDR3 spells CASGLGGELFF. CDR3 coding DNA: TGTGCCAGCGGGTTGGGCGGGGAGCTGTTTTTT.

The rearrangement links TRBV5-1 to TRBJ2-7, with TRBD1 as a possible D gene (5 bases). The germline V gene has CDR1 SGHRS and CDR2 YFSETQ. The CDR3 totals 11 residues. The germline V and J ends were trimmed by 2 bases and 10 bases, with 10 bases remaining between them. The CDR3 region is CASSFDDRQYF. The CDR3 DNA is TGCGCCAGCAGCTTCGACGACAGACAGTACTTC. The full variable domain, with the rest looked up from reference TRBV5-1 and TRBJ2-7, is KAGVTQTPRYLIKTRGQQVTLSCSPISGHRSVSWYQQTPGQGLQFLFEYFSETQRNKGNFPGRFSGRQFSNSRSEMNVSTLELGDSALYLCASSFDDRQYFGPGTRLTVT.

J is TRBJ2-3 and V is TRBV20-1; 11 bases match TRBD2. With 7 bases clipped from V and 5 bases from J, the junction kept 11 bases outside the gene matches. The CDR3 is 15 residues long. From germline, CDR1 is DFQATT and CDR2 SNEGSKA (reference sequence). The CDR3 loop reads CSGVAGGPIGDTQYF. CDR3 nucleotides: TGCAGTGGGGTAGCGGGGGGGCCGATCGGAGATACGCAGTATTTT.

The chain uses TRBV10-3 and TRBJ2-5; D is perhaps TRBD2 (7 bases). CDR3 length equals 13 residues. Trimming took off 11 bases at V and 3 bases at J, with 16 bases between the two ends. Germline lookup yields CDR1 ENHRY and CDR2 SYGVKD. CDR3 bases: TGTGCCGCACGGGGCGGGGGCGAAGAGACCCAGTACTTC. Translated: CAARGGGEETQYF.

The V call is TRBV6-6, the J call TRBJ2-3, with D possibly matching TRBD2 (5 bases). Germline V CDR1 and CDR2: MNHNY, SVGAGI (reference sequence). The CDR3 contains 14 residues. V shed 6 bases and J shed 0 bases, with 10 bases lying between them. The CDR3 reads CASRQTTSTDTQYF. CDR3 coding DNA: TGTGCCAGCAGACAGACTACTAGCACAGATACGCAGTATTTT.

The chain links TRBV7-9 to TRBJ2-7, with a possible D match to TRBD1 (5 bases). The CDR3 contains 12 residues. Trimming took 6 bases from V and 2 from J, leaving 8 bases between them. The V gene's germline CDR1 is SEHNR and CDR2 FQNEAQ (reference sequence). The CDR3 bases are TGTGCCAGCAGGCAGGGTACCTACGAGCAGTACTTC. Protein: CASRQGTYEQYF.

The chain joins TRBV24-1 to TRBJ2-2; D may be TRBD1 or TRBD2 (5 bases each). The CDR3 runs 15 residues. Trimming stripped 4 bases from V and 1 base from J, with 9 bases between. Germline CDR1 is KGHDR and CDR2 is SFDVKD. CDR3 in amino acids: CATSDGTVNTGELFF. The CDR3 coding sequence is TGTGCCACCAGTGACGGGACCGTGAACACCGGGGAGCTGTTTTTT.

This clonotype was picked up one time. The chain links TRBV27 to TRBJ1-1; no definite D call. This CDR3 is built from 15 residues. The V and J ends lost 4 bases and 0 bases respectively, with 12 bases between them. Germline assignment: CDR1 MNHEY and CDR2 SMNVEV (reference sequence). DNA for the CDR3: TGTGCCAGCAGTTCCGCAGAGGCACTGAACACTGAAGCTTTCTTT. Its translation: CASSSAEALNTEAFF.

The chain couples TRBV27 to TRBJ2-1, with D hard to call. Trimming removed 8 bases at V and 6 bases at J, with 8 bases between. CDR1 is MNHEY, CDR2 SMNVEV, per germline (reference sequence). The CDR3 length is 11 residues. CDR3 in DNA: TGTGCCAGCTATTCACGCAATGAGCAGTTCTTC. It translates to CASYSRNEQFF.

This chain connects TRBV3-1 to TRBJ2-5, with a weak D call TRBD1 (6 bases). The V gene lost 4 bases and the J gene lost 4 bases, with 13 bases spanning the gap. Germline-derived CDR1 and CDR2 are LGHDT and YNNKEL (reference sequence). CDR3 length: 14 amino acids. CDR3 region: CASSLPGQGETQYF. DNA of the CDR3: TGTGCCAGCAGCCTACCGGGACAAGGAGAGACCCAGTACTTC.

The CDR3: CSARVSLAGGNEQFF. The CDR3 coding sequence is TGCAGTGCTAGAGTGTCGCTAGCGGGAGGAAATGAGCAGTTCTTC. The chain recombines TRBV20-1 with TRBJ2-1; 11 bases are a match to TRBD2. With 1 base clipped from V and 7 bases from J, the junction kept 6 bases outside the gene matches. The germline V gene has CDR1 DFQATT and CDR2 SNEGSKA (reference sequence). This CDR3 comprises 15 residues.

The chain recombines TRBV20-1 with TRBJ1-2; maybe TRBD1 (6 bases). The CDR3 totals 14 residues. Trimming shortened V by 0 bases and J by 0 bases, and 8 bases separated the two germline ends. Germline CDR1 reads DFQATT; CDR2 reads SNEGSKA (reference sequence). CDR3 DNA: TGCAGTGCTAGAGAACAGGGAGCTAACTATGGCTACACCTTC. The encoded protein is CSAREQGANYGYTF.

The V gene is TRBV7-9, the J gene TRBJ2-7; D is unresolved. Trimming took 1 base from V and 3 from J, leaving 7 bases between them. This CDR3 is 13 amino acids long. CDR1 and CDR2 from the germline V gene are SEHNR and FQNEAQ (reference sequence). The CDR3 DNA is TGTGCCAGCAGCTTAGGGGTCGGCTACGAGCAGTACTTC. As protein: CASSLGVGYEQYF. Complete variable domain (other parts from reference TRBV7-9 and TRBJ2-7): DTGVSQNPRHKITKRGQNVTFRCDPISEHNRLYWYRQTLGQGPEFLTYFQNEAQLEKSRLLSDRFSAERPKGSFSTLEIQRTEQGDSAMYLCASSLGVGYEQYFGPGTRLTVT.

This chain uses TRBV29-1 with TRBJ2-7; 7 bases are shared with TRBD1. V lost 4 bases and J lost 2; bases outside the gene matches: 5. The CDR3 has 13 amino acids. Germline V gene data show CDR1 as SQVTM and CDR2 as ANQGSEA. The CDR3 DNA is TGCAGCGTTGTAAACAGGGGTACCTACGAGCAGTACTTC. This encodes CSVVNRGTYEQYF.

Of note for this clonotype: At one of its ends the junction is not consistent with the germline gene, which may arise from a read error. The V gene is TRBV20-1, the J gene TRBJ2-1; 16 positions match TRBD2. Germline values: CDR1 DFQATT, CDR2 SNEGSKA (reference sequence). This CDR3 spans 16 amino acids. The CDR3 sequence: CSALGTSGGEWNELFF. The CDR3 coding sequence is TGCAGTGCTCTGGGGACTAGCGGGGGGGAATGGAATGAGCTGTTCTTC.

The chain recombines TRBV4-1 with TRBJ2-1; D gene unclear. Germline loops: CDR1 MGHRA, CDR2 YSYEKL. This CDR3 contains 14 residues. Trimming left V 0 bases short and J 12 bases short, with 15 bases between. Here the CDR3 DNA reads TGCGCCAGCAGCCAAGATATGGCCCGCTCTCGGCAGTTCTTC. This encodes CASSQDMARSRQFF.

The V call is TRBV15, the J call TRBJ2-2; no clear D gene. The CDR3 is 17 amino acids. Trimming pared 0 bases from V and 6 bases from J, leaving 17 bases between. The germline V gene has CDR1 LNHNV and CDR2 YYDKDF (reference sequence). The CDR3: CATSRDGSGSKAGELFF. The CDR3 region has the DNA TGTGCCACCAGCAGAGATGGGTCAGGTTCTAAGGCCGGGGAGCTGTTTTTT.